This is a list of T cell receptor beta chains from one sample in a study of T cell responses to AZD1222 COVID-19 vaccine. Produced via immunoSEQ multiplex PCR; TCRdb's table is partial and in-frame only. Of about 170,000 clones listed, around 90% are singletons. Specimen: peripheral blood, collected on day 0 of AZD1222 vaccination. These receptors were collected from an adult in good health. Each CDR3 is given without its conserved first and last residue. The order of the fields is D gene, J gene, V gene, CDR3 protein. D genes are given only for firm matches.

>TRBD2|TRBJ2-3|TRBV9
ASSFSTSGYSTDTQY
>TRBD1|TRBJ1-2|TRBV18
ASSPPDRVNGYT
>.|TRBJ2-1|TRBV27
ASSLRGSYNEQF
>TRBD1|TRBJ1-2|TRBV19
ASSTGTGNYGYT
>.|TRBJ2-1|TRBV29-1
SVETGISYNEQF
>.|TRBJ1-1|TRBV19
ASRSLLEAF
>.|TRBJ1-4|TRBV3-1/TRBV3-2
ASSRGLRQLF
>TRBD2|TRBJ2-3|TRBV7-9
ASSFSLAGAWSDTQY
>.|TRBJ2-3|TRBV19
ASSRLDGYTDTQY
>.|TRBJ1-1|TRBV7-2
ASSPRGSLNTEAF
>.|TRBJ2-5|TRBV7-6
ASSLVETQY
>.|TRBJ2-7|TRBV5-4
ASSFGGRGEQY
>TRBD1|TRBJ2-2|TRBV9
ASSVNTGGFGELF
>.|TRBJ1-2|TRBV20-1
SASQGLYGYT
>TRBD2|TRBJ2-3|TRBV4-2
ASSQGGTSGVTDTQY
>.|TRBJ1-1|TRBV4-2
ASSPVPSNTEAF
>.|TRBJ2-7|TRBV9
ASNAAYEQY
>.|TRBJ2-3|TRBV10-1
ARSELSGGGSSRTTDTQY
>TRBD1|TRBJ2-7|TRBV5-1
ASSTGQVTYEQY
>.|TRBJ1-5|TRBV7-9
ASSLSGQFQPQH
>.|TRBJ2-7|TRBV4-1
ASSRDFSYEQY
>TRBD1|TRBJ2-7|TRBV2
ASSVFRDSFNYEQY